This T cell receptor beta chain was sequenced for a study of T cell responses to AZD1222 COVID-19 vaccine. Study at large: Timing groups of about 4 and about 12 weeks for second doses were pooled.

Libraries were prepared by immunoSEQ multiplex PCR; TCRdb keeps only in-frame clonotypes and omits some of them. This table has some 170,000 clones, approximately 90% appearing once. Germline V lookup: CDR1 SGHDN, CDR2 FVKESK. V lost 6 bases and J 3 bases, leaving 11 bases between the germline ends. The CDR3 runs to 14 residues. Notes on this clone: Its antigen is not known.

Findings and caveats of the study: Receipt of two AZD1222 doses was followed by a rise in Spike-specific TCR breadth and depth. Baseline serology detected seropositivity in only five or six AZD1222 recipients.

This receptor was taken from an adult in good health. This sample comprised peripheral blood, obtained on day 0 of AZD1222 vaccination. This sequence joins TRBV14 and TRBJ2-2; D is tentatively TRBD1 or TRBD2 (5 bases each). This CDR3 is CASRLGPDTGELFF. In DNA form, the CDR3 reads TGTGCCAGCAGACTGGGACCCGACACCGGGGAGCTGTTTTTT.